The T cell receptor (beta chain) under discussion was sequenced for a study of blood T cell repertoires in COVID-19. About the research overall: Sources were T cells, B-cell-depleted T cells, or PBMCs; the material itself was cDNA or gDNA.

This clone has a single count. Methods used by the authors: Amplification of reference gene primers was used by the study to estimate nucleated cell counts. Assay: immunoSEQ multiplex PCR; the TCRdb copy retains only in-frame clones and omits some. V, J and clone size were drawn from that table, and D and trimming were deduced from the DNA. Among about 300,000 clones, around nine tenths were seen once, and the ten largest hold over 1%. V lost 3 bases and J 0 bases, leaving 6 bases between the germline ends. CDR3 length equals 13 residues. CDR1 and CDR2 (germline): SGDLS, YYNGEE. Sequencing input: peripheral blood. The TCR originated in a man between 65 and 85 years old with acute or convalescent COVID-19. The chain has TRBV9 and TRBJ1-2; D unresolved. The CDR3 is CASSGSPNYGYTF. For the CDR3, the DNA is TGTGCCAGCAGCGGAAGCCCTAACTATGGCTACACCTTC. The complete variable domain, with remaining parts taken from reference TRBV9 and TRBJ1-2, reads DSGVTQTPKHLITATGQRVTLRCSPRSGDLSVYWYQQSLDQGLQFLIQYYNGEERAKGNILERFSAQQFPDLHSELNLSSLELGDSALYFCASSGSPNYGYTFGSGTRLTVV.